Each of the 20 T cell receptor beta chains below was sequenced from the same sample in a study of beta chain features in type 1 diabetes. The isolated RNA, all of it, was reverse transcribed, so expressed TCRB transcripts were what got sequenced. This table comes from immunoSEQ multiplex PCR, and its TCRdb copy is limited to in-frame clones, with some not included. This sample has around 300,000 clones, with roughly 8% found just once. Sequencing was carried out using central memory CD4+ T cells from blood. These receptors originate from a woman aged 18-30 years in good health.

This clone was recorded at least ten times. The rearrangement joins TRBV28 to TRBJ1-2, with D maybe TRBD1 (5 bases). CDR1 MDHEN and CDR2 SYDVKM come from the germline V gene. Trimming took off 7 bases at V and 8 bases at J, with 17 bases between the two ends. The CDR3 runs 13 residues. The CDR3 region is CASTTGLIKGYTF. The CDR3 DNA sequence: TGTGCCAGCACTACGGGACTGATTAAAGGCTACACCTTC.

This clone appeared many times. The chain combines TRBV2 with TRBJ2-1; weak D call: TRBD1 (6 bases). The ends were cut back, 7 bases at V and 2 bases at J, with 9 bases in the middle. The CDR3 runs to 13 residues. CDR1 and CDR2 (germline): SNHLY, FYNNEI. The CDR3 DNA reads as TGTGCCAGCACCACAGGGCCCTACAATGAGCAGTTCTTC. This encodes CASTTGPYNEQFF. The entire variable domain, with the rest obtained from reference TRBV2 and TRBJ2-1, is as follows: EPEVTQTPSHQVTQMGQEVILRCVPISNHLYFYWYRQILGQKVEFLVSFYNNEISEKSEIFDDQFSVERPDGSNFTLKIRSTKLEDSAMYFCASTTGPYNEQFFGPGTRLTVL.

A few counts support this clone. The chain has TRBV10-3 and TRBJ2-7, with 7 bases identical to TRBD2. J was trimmed by 9 bases and V by 0 bases; bases with no gene match: 11. The CDR3 sequence is 15 residues long. The germline V gene has CDR1 ENHRY and CDR2 SYGVKD. CDR3 in amino acids: CAISESWGGTIGQYF. CDR3 nucleotides: TGTGCCATCAGTGAGTCTTGGGGGGGGACCATCGGGCAGTACTTC.

The chain combines TRBV7-2 with TRBJ2-5; tentative D call: TRBD2 (6 bases). The CDR3 is made up of 14 amino acids. Per germline, CDR1 SGHTA and CDR2 FQGNSA. Between the trimmed V and J ends, which lost 1 base and 5 bases, there was a span of 11 bases. The CDR3 region is CASSLVRGIETQYF. The CDR3 DNA is TGTGCCAGCAGCTTAGTCCGCGGGATCGAGACCCAGTACTTC.

The CDR3 loop is CASSSGPASGYGYTF. CDR3 nucleotide sequence: TGTGCCAGCAGCTCGGGGCCTGCTTCGGGGTATGGCTACACCTTC. This chain joins TRBV7-2 and TRBJ1-2, with a tentative D call TRBD1 (5 bases). The V end lost 4 bases, the J end lost 5 bases, and 17 bases lay between the germline ends. The germline V gene encodes CDR1 SGHTA and CDR2 FQGNSA. The CDR3 has 15 residues.

V usage is TRBV9 and J usage is TRBJ2-3; D might be TRBD1 (5 bases). Germline V gene data show CDR1 as SGDLS and CDR2 as YYNGEE. The V end lost 0 bases, the J end lost 6 bases, and 14 bases lay between the germline ends. The CDR3 length is 15 residues. CDR3 sequence (DNA): TGTGCCAGCAGCGTAGGGGGCTCGTTTTGGGATACGCAGTATTTT. As protein: CASSVGGSFWDTQYF.

This chain connects TRBV7-2 to TRBJ2-7; 7 bases agree with TRBD1. The CDR3 loop spans 18 amino acids. Trimming at V came to 1 base and at J to 4 bases, leaving 16 bases not matched to a gene. CDR1 is SGHTA, CDR2 FQGNSA, per germline. The CDR3 protein is CASSLGRDRAFPPYEQYV. Here the CDR3 DNA reads TGTGCCAGCAGCTTAGGGCGCGACAGGGCGTTCCCCCCTTACGAGCAGTACGTC.

The sample holds many counts of this clone. The chain uses TRBV4-3 and TRBJ2-7, with 7 bases lining up with TRBD1. Germline V gives CDR1 LGHNA, CDR2 YSLEER. The CDR3 is made up of 14 amino acids. The junction had 7 bases not matched to a gene; V was cut back by 3 bases and J by 5 bases. As DNA, the CDR3 is TGCGCCAGCAGCCATCAGACAGGGTACCACGAGCAGTACTTC. Its protein is CASSHQTGYHEQYF.

Concerning this clone: This CDR3 is also generated by other DNA sequences in the sample. This chain connects TRBV7-9 to TRBJ1-1; D unclear. Looked up from germline, CDR1 is SEHNR and CDR2 is FQNEAQ (reference sequence). Deletions cut 2 bases from V and 0 bases from J, with 4 bases between. The length of the CDR3 is 13 residues. The CDR3 region has the DNA TGTGCCAGCAGCTTATCAATGAACACTGAAGCTTTCTTT. This sequence encodes CASSLSMNTEAFF.

V and J are TRBV30 and TRBJ2-7; TRBD1 agrees at 9 bases. The CDR3 has 12 residues. The germline gives CDR1 GTSNPN, CDR2 SVGIG (reference sequence). The junction had 2 bases not matched to a gene; V was cut back by 2 bases and J by 6 bases. The DNA for the CDR3 is TGTGCCTGGAGTCGGGACAGGGTCGAGCAGTACTTC. It specifies CAWSRDRVEQYF.

This chain links TRBV18 with TRBJ1-3; D unclear. In germline, CDR1 is KGHSH, CDR2 LQKENI. This CDR3 region has 16 residues. V was shortened by 3 bases and J by 2 bases, with 14 bases between the two germline ends. In nucleotides, the CDR3 is TGTGCCAGCTCACCCACTTCGCACCCCACTGGAAACACCATATATTTT. This encodes CASSPTSHPTGNTIYF.

A few counts support this clone. The gene calls are TRBV11-2 and TRBJ2-7; TRBD1 agrees at 7 bases. V shed 5 bases, J shed 6 bases, and the junction held 10 bases outside the gene matches. CDR3 length: 14 amino acids. CDR1 and CDR2 (germline): SGHAT, FQNNGV. The DNA for the CDR3 is TGTGCCAGCAGCCCGGCGACAGGGCGCCGCGAGCAGTACTTC. This sequence encodes CASSPATGRREQYF. Drawing the rest from reference TRBV11-2 and TRBJ2-7, the complete variable domain is EAGVAQSPRYKIIEKRQSVAFWCNPISGHATLYWYQQILGQGPKLLIQFQNNGVVDDSQLPKDRFSAERLKGVDSTLKIQPAKLEDSAVYLCASSPATGRREQYFGPGTRLTVT.

The chain recombines TRBV19 with TRBJ2-2; D is unresolved. Trimming stripped 5 bases from V and 0 bases from J, with 10 bases between. There are 15 residues in the CDR3. Looked up from germline, CDR1 is LNHDA and CDR2 is SQIVND (reference sequence). This CDR3 reads CASSRTSANTGELFF. The CDR3, as DNA: TGTGCCAGTAGTCGTACAAGTGCGAACACCGGGGAGCTGTTTTTT.

The chain is built from TRBV7-3 and TRBJ2-1; TRBD1 aligns across 7 bases. The CDR3 covers 15 residues. V shed 2 bases and J 0 bases; nucleotides not matched to a gene: 1. The germline CDR1 and CDR2 sequences are SGHTA and FQGTGA. The DNA of the CDR3 is TGTGCCAGCAGCTTAGGGACAGCCTCCTACAATGAGCAGTTCTTC. Protein: CASSLGTASYNEQFF. The variable domain in full, with the rest retrieved from reference TRBV7-3 and TRBJ2-1, is GAGVSQTPSNKVTEKGKYVELRCDPISGHTALYWYRQSLGQGPEFLIYFQGTGAADDSGLPNDRFFAVRPEGSVSTLKIQRTERGDSAVYLCASSLGTASYNEQFFGPGTRLTVL.

Ten or more counts support this clone. The chain links TRBV7-9 to TRBJ1-1; no reliable D call. The germline gives CDR1 SEHNR, CDR2 FQNEAQ (reference sequence). This CDR3 spans 12 amino acids. The V and J ends lost 1 base and 7 bases respectively, with 7 bases between them. The CDR3 DNA reads TGTGCCAGCAGCTTAGGGAGGAATGAAGCTTTCTTT. Translation: CASSLGRNEAFF. The whole variable domain, filled in from reference TRBV7-9 and TRBJ1-1, reads DTGVSQNPRHKITKRGQNVTFRCDPISEHNRLYWYRQTLGQGPEFLTYFQNEAQLEKSRLLSDRFSAERPKGSFSTLEIQRTEQGDSAMYLCASSLGRNEAFFGQGTRLTVV.

On this clone itself: Sequence at one end of the junction differs from germline and may be a read error. In nucleotides, the CDR3 is TGTGCCAGCAGCCCTGACACAGAAGCTTTCTTT. Protein sequence: CASSPDTEAFF. The chain links TRBV7-2 to TRBJ1-1; no firm D call. Germline V lookup: CDR1 SGHTA, CDR2 FQGNSA. The CDR3 covers 11 residues.

J is TRBJ2-3 and V is TRBV5-1; D is perhaps TRBD1 (6 bases). Trimming took 0 bases from V and 0 from J, leaving 8 bases between them. The CDR3 contains 15 residues. Germline CDR1 is SGHRS and CDR2 is YFSETQ. The CDR3 protein is CASSLGGQSTDTQYF. The CDR3 DNA sequence: TGCGCCAGCAGCTTGGGAGGACAGAGCACAGATACGCAGTATTTT. Based on the CDR3 plus reference TRBV5-1 and TRBJ2-3, the full variable domain is KAGVTQTPRYLIKTRGQQVTLSCSPISGHRSVSWYQQTPGQGLQFLFEYFSETQRNKGNFPGRFSGRQFSNSRSEMNVSTLELGDSALYLCASSLGGQSTDTQYFGPGTRLTVL.

This clone was counted only a few times. The chain joins TRBV30 to TRBJ2-5, with 10 bases fitting TRBD2. The closer fit of TRBJ2-7 to the DNA end suggests the J call may be wrong. Germline assignment: CDR1 GTSNPN and CDR2 SVGIG (reference sequence). The CDR3 runs 14 residues. The CDR3 bases are TGTGCCTGGACCCCCCTAGCGGGGGCCTACGAGCAGTACTTC. Translated: CAWTPLAGAYEQYF.

The chain employs TRBV12-5 and TRBJ1-1; the D gene is possibly TRBD1 (5 bases). The CDR3 covers 17 residues. Germline CDR1 LGHNT, CDR2 FRNRAP. Trimming stripped 0 bases from V and 1 base from J, with 15 bases between. CDR3 sequence: CASGLVSGQGQNTEAFF. The CDR3 bases are TGTGCTAGTGGTTTGGTAAGCGGTCAGGGCCAGAACACTGAAGCTTTCTTT.

The chain carries TRBV3-1 (or the pseudogene TRBV3-2) and TRBJ2-6; D gene ambiguous. This CDR3 comprises 9 residues. Germline values: CDR1 LGHDT, CDR2 YNNKEL (reference sequence). V was pared by 5 bases and J by 12 bases, with 2 bases between. Here the CDR3 reads CASSGVLTF. The CDR3 region has the DNA TGTGCCAGCAGCGGCGTCCTGACTTTC.